The clone carrying this T cell receptor (beta chain) was counted only a few times. This sample stems from a study of blood T cell repertoires in COVID-19. Study-wide context: PBMCs, B-cell-depleted T cells, or T cells were the source of the cDNA or gDNA that made up the material.

The CDR3 is 16 amino acids. V gave up 4 bases and J gave up 0 bases; unmatched junction bases: 7. The germline gives CDR1 SGHTS, CDR2 YDEGEE. In the original workflow: Estimated nucleated cell counts came from reference gene primer amplification. TCRdb's copy holds only in-frame clones and misses some; the assay was immunoSEQ multiplex PCR. The V and J calls and clone size were taken over from that table, and D and trimming were inferred from the DNA. The profile covers around 450,000 clones, with 75% to 90% appearing a single time and roughly 4% taken by the ten largest. Sequencing used peripheral blood. This TCR came from a woman in her twenties or thirties with acute or convalescent COVID-19. The genes are TRBV5-8 and TRBJ2-1, with 7 bases matching TRBD1. The CDR3 here is CASSPTGQTSYNEQFF. The CDR3 DNA follows: TGTGCCAGCAGCCCGACGGGACAGACCTCCTACAATGAGCAGTTCTTC.